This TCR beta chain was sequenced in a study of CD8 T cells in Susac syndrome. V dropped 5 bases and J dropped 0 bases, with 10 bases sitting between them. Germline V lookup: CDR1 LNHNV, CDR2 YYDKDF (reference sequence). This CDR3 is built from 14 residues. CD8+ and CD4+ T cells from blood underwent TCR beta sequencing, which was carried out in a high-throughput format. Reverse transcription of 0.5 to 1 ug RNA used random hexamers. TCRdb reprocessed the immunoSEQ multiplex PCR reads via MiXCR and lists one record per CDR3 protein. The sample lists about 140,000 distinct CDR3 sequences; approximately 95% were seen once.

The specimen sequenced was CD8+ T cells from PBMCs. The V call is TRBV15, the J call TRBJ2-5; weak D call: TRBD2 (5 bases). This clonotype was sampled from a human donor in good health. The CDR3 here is CATSVKRYQETQYF. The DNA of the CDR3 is TGTGCCACCAGCGTAAAGCGGTACCAAGAGACCCAGTACTTC.